This T cell receptor beta chain was sequenced in a study of cytomegalovirus exposure and HLA in healthy donors. Primers: 60 Vbeta forward and 13 Jbeta reverse. Clones were read by immunoSEQ multiplex PCR, and TCRdb kept only the in-frame ones, dropping some. The sample lists 150,000 or so clones; 80% were seen once. A word on this clone: Its antigen is unknown.

Regarding the study as a whole: Reportedly, fewer N-insertions than the approximately 700-donor mean appeared in an Asian-associated ancestry cluster in a later analysis. 87-base-pair reads could not separate some V segments, including TRBV6-2 and TRBV6-3.

V lost 0 bases, J lost 6 bases, and 6 bases lay in between. The CDR3 contains 12 residues. The germline V gene has CDR1 SGHRS and CDR2 YFSETQ. Sequencing was performed on PBMCs. The chain is built from TRBV5-1 and TRBJ1-2; the D is unclear. The TCR sequence derives from a woman between 35 and 50 years old in good health and CMV-seronegative. This CDR3 reads CASSLDGNGYTF. CDR3 coding DNA: TGCGCCAGCAGCTTGGACGGGAATGGCTACACCTTC.